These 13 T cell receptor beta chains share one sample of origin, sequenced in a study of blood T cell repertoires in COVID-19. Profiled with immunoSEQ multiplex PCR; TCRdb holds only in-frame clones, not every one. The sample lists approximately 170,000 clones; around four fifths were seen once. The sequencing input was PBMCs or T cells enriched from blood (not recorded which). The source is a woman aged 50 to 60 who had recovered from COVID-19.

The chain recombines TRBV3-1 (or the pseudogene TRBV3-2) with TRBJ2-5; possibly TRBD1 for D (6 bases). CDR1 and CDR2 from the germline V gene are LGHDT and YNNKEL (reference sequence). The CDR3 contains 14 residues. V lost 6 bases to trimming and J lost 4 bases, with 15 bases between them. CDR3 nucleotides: TGTGCCAGCAGTAAACAGGGTGCGGGAGAGACCCAGTACTTC. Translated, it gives CASSKQGAGETQYF.

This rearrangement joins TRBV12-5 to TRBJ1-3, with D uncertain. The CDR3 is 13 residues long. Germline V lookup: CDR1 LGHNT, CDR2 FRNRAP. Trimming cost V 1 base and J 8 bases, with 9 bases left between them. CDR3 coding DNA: TGTGCTAGTGGTTTGGACTTCGTGGACACCATATATTTT. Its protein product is CASGLDFVDTIYF.

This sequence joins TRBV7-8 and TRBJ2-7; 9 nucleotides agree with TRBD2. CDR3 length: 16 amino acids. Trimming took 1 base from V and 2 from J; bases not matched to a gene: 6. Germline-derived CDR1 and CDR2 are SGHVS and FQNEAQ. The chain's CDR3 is CASSLESGGGAYEQYF. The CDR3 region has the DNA TGTGCCAGCAGCTTAGAATCCGGCGGGGGGGCCTACGAGCAGTACTTC.

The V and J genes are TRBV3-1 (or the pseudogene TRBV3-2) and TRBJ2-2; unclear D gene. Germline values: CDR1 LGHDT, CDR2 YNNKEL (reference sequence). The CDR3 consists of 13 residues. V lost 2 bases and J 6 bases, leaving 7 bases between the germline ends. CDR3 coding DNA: TGTGCCAGCAGCCAAAGAGGTTCCGGGGAGCTGTTTTTT. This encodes CASSQRGSGELFF.

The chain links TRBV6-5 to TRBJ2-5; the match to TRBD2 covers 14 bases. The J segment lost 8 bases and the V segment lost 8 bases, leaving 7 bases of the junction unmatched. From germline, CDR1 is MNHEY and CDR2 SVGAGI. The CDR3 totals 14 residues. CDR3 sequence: CASGPGLAGDTQYF. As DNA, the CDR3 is TGTGCCAGCGGACCGGGACTAGCGGGAGACACCCAGTACTTC.

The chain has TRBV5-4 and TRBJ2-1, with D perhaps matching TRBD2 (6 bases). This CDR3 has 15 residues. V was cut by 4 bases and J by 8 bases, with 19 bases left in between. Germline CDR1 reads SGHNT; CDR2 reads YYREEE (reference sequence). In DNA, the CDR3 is TGTGCCAGCAGCCGTCCGGGACTCAACGGGGATGAGCAGTTCTTC. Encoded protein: CASSRPGLNGDEQFF.

CDR3 DNA sequence: TGTGCCAGCAGCTTTCCGGGAGCCGGGGGAAATCGAGCTTTCTTT. This codes for CASSFPGAGGNRAFF. The chain uses TRBV5-4 and TRBJ1-1, with D tentatively TRBD1 (5 bases). CDR3 length equals 15 residues. The ends were cut back, 2 bases at V and 10 bases at J, with 21 bases in the middle. CDR1 is SGHNT and CDR2 is YYREEE in the germline V gene (reference sequence). Variable domain in full (rest from reference TRBV5-4 and TRBJ1-1): ETGVTQSPTHLIKTRGQQVTLRCSSQSGHNTVSWYQQALGQGPQFIFQYYREEENGRGNFPPRFSGLQFPNYSSELNVNALELDDSALYLCASSFPGAGGNRAFFGQGTRLTVV.

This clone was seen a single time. The CDR3 nucleotides read TGTGCCATCAGCAAAACAGGGGAAGAGCAGTACTTC. It specifies CAISKTGEEQYF. This rearrangement joins TRBV10-3 to TRBJ2-7; 7 nucleotides agree with TRBD1. CDR3 length: 12 residues. Germline CDR1 reads ENHRY; CDR2 reads SYGVKD. V dropped 6 bases and J dropped 7; count of bases not matched to a gene: 6.

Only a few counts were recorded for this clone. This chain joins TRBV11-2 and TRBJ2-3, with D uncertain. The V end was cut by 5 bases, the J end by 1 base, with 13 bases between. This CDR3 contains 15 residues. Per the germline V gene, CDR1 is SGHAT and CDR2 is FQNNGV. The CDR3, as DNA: TGTGCCAGCAGCCCGACTCTTGGTGGCACAGATACGCAGTATTTT. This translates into CASSPTLGGTDTQYF.

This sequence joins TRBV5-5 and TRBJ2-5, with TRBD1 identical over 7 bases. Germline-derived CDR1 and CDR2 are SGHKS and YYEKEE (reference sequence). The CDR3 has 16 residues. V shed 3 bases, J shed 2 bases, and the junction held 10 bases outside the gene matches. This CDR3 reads CASSSRQGSGQETQYF. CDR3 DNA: TGTGCCAGCAGCTCCCGACAGGGCTCTGGGCAAGAGACCCAGTACTTC.

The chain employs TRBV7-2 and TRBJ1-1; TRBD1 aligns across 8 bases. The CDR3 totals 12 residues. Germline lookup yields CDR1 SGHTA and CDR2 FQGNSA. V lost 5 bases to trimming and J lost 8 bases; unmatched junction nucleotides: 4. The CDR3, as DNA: TGTGCCAGCAGCCTGGACAGGGCGGAAGCTTTCTTT. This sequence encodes CASSLDRAEAFF.

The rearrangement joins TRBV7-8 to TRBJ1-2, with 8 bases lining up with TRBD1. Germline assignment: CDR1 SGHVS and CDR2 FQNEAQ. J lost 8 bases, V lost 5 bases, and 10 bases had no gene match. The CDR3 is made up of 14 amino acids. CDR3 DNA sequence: TGTGCCAGCAGCCTGGACAGGGTATATGGCGGCTACACCTTC. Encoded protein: CASSLDRVYGGYTF.

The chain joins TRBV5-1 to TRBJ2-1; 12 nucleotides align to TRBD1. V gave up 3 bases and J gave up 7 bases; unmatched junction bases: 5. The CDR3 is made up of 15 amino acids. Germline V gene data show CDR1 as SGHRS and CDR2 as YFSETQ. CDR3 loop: CASSSGTGGGNEQFF. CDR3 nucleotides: TGCGCCAGCAGCTCCGGGACAGGGGGCGGGAATGAGCAGTTCTTC.